Sequencing of this TCR beta chain was carried out in a study of human thymus T cells (dated by TCRdb to the early 2020s). Study-level background: The study described the TCR alpha and beta repertoires in under 10 infant thymus samples and a few matching peripheral blood samples. The infant donors were 7 to 244 days old, and the cohort included over five males and two females.

Donors were immunologically healthy infants undergoing open corrective cardiac surgery for congenital heart defects in Finland. For four of the eight donors, a small about 0.5-1 mL aliquot of peripheral blood was collected during surgery. For blood samples, genomic DNA was extracted from all available leukocytes instead of from a fixed number of cells. Erythrocytes were removed from blood with ACK lysis buffer, and the leukocytes were stored as pellets at -70 °C. A QIAsymphony instrument was used to extract genomic DNA from the frozen cell pellets. The cysteine opens and the phenylalanine closes a CDR3 of 15 amino acids. The read is trimmed to its CDR3 DNA, 45 bases read in frame from base 1. The V end gives up 4 bases and the J end 2 bases, leaving 3 bases in the junction not matched to a gene. Looking up the germline V gene (reference sequence) yields CDR1 LNHDA and CDR2 SQIVND. The immunoSEQ multiplex PCR assay was used to amplify the TCRB and TCRAD loci from a standardized amount of quality-controlled genomic DNA. The amplicons covered the V(D)J region and were long enough to include the CDR3 and to identify the V and J genes. Through the commercial immunoSEQ service, the amplicons were sequenced on an Illumina platform. Per the source publication's procedure: Primer bias and sequencing errors were corrected using previously described methods, and TCRAD and TCRB definitions followed the IMGT database. Repertoires were analysed with immunoSEQ Analyzer 3.0 and VDJTools, covering basic statistics, V/J segment usage, diversity estimates, rarefaction and pairwise overlap. Diversity was estimated using the Chao1, ChaoE, Efron-Thisted, Shannon and inverse Simpson indices, and was also estimated on datasets down-sampled to the size of the smallest sample. Repertoire overlap used strict matching of CDR3 nucleotide sequence, V gene and J gene, with Jaccard-based multidimensional scaling clustering. The source is immuneACCESS, and TCRdb retained only in-frame sequences with V and J called. Part of the clones is not carried over; for the studies checked, unresolved V genes explain less than half of this, and the remainder is unexplained. The V and J calls and clone size are taken from that table; D and trimming were inferred from the DNA. The sample profile shows approximately 49,000 clones; around 95% of them were found once. The top ten hold around 0.2% of the sample.

Overall study results and their limits: On average, thymus samples gave about 750,000 unique TCRB clonotypes, whereas blood samples gave around 84,000. V and J gene segment usage appeared biased in both thymic and peripheral blood repertoires.

Comments on this clone: Its antigen is unknown. Per-nucleotide qualities are absent, and no much larger clonotype sits a single base away.

The chain links TRBV19 with TRBJ2-5; 11 nucleotides in the junction match TRBD2. The clonotype comes from a girl under three years old with a congenital heart defect but otherwise immunologically healthy. Sequencing used blood. CDR3 region: CASSTGTSGQETQYF. The nucleotides read TGTGCCAGTAGTACCGGGACTAGCGGTCAAGAGACCCAGTACTTC. The CDR3, completed at both ends by the reference TRBV19 and TRBJ2-5 genes, gives the full variable domain DGGITQSPKYLFRKEGQNVTLSCEQNLNHDAMYWYRQDPGQGLRLIYYSQIVNDFQKGDIAEGYSVSREKKESFPLTVTSAQKNPTAFYLCASSTGTSGQETQYFGPGTRLLVL.